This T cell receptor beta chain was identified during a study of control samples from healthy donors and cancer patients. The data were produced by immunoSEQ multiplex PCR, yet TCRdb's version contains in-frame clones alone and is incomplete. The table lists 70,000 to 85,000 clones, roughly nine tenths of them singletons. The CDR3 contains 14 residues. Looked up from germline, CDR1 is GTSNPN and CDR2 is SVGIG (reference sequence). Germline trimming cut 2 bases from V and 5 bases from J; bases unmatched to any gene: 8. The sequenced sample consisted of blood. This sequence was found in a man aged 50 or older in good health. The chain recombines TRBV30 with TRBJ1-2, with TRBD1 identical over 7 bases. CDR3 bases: TGTGCCTGGAGTCTCGGAGGGACAGTGTATGGCTACACCTTC. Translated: CAWSLGGTVYGYTF. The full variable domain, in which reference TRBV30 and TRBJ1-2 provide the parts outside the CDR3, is SQTIHQWPATLVQPVGSPLSLECTVEGTSNPNLYWYRQAAGRGLQLLFYSVGIGQISSEVPQNLSASRPQDRQFILSSKKLLLSDSGFYLCAWSLGGTVYGYTFGSGTRLTVV.